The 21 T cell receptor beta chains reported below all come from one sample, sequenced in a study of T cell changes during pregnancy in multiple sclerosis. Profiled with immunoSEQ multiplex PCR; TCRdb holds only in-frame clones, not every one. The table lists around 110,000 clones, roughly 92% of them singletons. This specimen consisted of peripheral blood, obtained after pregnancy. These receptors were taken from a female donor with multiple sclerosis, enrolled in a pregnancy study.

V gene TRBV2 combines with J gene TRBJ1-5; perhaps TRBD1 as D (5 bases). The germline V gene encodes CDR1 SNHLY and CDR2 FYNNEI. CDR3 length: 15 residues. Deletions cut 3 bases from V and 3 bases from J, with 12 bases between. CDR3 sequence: CASSDLGQLNQPQHF. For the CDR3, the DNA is TGTGCCAGCAGTGATCTGGGGCAGCTCAATCAGCCCCAGCATTTT.

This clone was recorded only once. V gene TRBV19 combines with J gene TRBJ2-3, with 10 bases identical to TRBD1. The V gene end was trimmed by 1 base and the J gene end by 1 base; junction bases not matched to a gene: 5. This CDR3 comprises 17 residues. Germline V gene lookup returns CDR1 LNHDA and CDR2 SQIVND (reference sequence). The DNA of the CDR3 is TGTGCCAGTAGTATAGGAGGGGGGACAGGGGGCACAGATACGCAGTATTTT. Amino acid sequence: CASSIGGGTGGTDTQYF.

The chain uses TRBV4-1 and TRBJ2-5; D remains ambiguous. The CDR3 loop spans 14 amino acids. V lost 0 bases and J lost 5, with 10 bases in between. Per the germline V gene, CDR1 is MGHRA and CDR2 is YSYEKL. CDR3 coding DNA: TGCGCCAGCAGCCAAGATCCCAGTTGGGAGACCCAGTACTTC. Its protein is CASSQDPSWETQYF.

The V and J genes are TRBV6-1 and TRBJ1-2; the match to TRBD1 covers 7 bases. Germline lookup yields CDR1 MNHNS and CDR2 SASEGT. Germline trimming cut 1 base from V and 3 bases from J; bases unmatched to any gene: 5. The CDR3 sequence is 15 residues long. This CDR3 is CASSEDAGQYYGYTF. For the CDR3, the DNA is TGTGCCAGCAGTGAAGACGCGGGACAGTACTATGGCTACACCTTC.

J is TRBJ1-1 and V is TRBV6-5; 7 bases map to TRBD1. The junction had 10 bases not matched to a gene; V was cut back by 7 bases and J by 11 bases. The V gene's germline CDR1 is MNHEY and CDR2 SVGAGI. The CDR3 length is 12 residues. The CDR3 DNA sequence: TGTGCCAGCACCGGAGATGACAGGGTCGCTTTCTTT. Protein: CASTGDDRVAFF.

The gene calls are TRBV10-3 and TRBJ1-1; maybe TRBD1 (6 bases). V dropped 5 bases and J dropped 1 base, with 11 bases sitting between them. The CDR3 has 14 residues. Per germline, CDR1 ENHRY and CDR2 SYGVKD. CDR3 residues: CAISQDSPNTEAFF. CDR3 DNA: TGTGCCATCAGTCAGGACAGCCCGAACACTGAAGCTTTCTTT.

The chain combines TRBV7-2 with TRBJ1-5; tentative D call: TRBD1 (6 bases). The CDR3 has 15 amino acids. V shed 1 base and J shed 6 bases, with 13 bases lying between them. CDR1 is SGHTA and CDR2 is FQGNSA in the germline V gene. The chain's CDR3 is CASSLERAGVQPQHF. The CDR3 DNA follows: TGTGCCAGCAGCTTAGAGAGGGCAGGGGTTCAGCCCCAGCATTTT.

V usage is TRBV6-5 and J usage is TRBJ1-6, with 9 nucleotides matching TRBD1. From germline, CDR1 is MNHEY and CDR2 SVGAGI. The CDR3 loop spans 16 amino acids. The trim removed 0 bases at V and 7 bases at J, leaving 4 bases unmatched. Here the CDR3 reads CASSYSGQGHNSPLHF. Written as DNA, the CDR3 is TGTGCCAGCAGTTACTCAGGACAGGGGCACAATTCACCCCTCCACTTT.

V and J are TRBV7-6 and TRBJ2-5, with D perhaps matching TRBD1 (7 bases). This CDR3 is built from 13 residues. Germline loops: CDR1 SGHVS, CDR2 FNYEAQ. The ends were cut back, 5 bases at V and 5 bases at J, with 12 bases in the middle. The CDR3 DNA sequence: TGTGCCAGCAGCAACCCAGGGGGGGAGACCCAGTACTTC. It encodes CASSNPGGETQYF.

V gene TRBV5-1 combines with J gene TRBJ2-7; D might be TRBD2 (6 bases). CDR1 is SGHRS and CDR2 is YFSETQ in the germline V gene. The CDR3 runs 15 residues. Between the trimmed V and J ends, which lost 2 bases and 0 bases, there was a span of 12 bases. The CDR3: CASSLAAGSSYEQYF. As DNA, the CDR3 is TGCGCCAGCAGCTTAGCGGCGGGGAGCTCCTACGAGCAGTACTTC.

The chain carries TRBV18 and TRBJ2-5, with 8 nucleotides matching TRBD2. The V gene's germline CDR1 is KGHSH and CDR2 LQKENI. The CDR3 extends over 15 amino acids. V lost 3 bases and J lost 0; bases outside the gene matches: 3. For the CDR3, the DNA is TGTGCCAGCTCACCGGGCGGGGGGAACCAAGAGACCCAGTACTTC. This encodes CASSPGGGNQETQYF.

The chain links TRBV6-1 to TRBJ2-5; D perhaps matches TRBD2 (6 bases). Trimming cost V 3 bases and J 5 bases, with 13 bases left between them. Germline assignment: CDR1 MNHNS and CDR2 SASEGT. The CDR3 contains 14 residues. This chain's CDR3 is CASSEVRRAETQYF. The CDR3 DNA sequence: TGTGCCAGCAGTGAGGTCAGGAGGGCGGAGACCCAGTACTTC.

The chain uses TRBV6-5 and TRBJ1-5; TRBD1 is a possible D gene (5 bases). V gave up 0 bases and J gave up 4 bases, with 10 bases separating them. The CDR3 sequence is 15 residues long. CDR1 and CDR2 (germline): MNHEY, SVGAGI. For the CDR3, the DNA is TGTGCCAGCAGTTACTCGGAGCGGGGGAATCAGCCCCAGCATTTT. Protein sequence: CASSYSERGNQPQHF.

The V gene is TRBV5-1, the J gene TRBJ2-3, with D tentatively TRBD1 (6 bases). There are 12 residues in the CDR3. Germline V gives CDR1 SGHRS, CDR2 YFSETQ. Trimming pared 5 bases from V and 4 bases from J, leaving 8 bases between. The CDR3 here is CASRTGSDTQYF. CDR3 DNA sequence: TGCGCCAGCAGAACAGGGTCAGATACGCAGTATTTT.

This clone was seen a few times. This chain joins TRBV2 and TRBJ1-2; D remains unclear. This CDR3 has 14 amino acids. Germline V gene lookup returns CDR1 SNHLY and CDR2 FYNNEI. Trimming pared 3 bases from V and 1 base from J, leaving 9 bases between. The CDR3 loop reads CASSEWADNYGYTF. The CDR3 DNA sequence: TGTGCCAGCAGTGAGTGGGCAGATAACTATGGCTACACCTTC. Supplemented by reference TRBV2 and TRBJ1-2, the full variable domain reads EPEVTQTPSHQVTQMGQEVILRCVPISNHLYFYWYRQILGQKVEFLVSFYNNEISEKSEIFDDQFSVERPDGSNFTLKIRSTKLEDSAMYFCASSEWADNYGYTFGSGTRLTVV.

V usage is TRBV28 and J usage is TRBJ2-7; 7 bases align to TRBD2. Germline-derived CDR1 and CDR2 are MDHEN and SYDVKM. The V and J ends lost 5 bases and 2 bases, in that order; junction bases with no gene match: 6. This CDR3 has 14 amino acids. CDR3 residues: CASSERREPYEQYF. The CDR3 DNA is TGTGCCAGCAGTGAGCGGCGGGAGCCCTACGAGCAGTACTTC.

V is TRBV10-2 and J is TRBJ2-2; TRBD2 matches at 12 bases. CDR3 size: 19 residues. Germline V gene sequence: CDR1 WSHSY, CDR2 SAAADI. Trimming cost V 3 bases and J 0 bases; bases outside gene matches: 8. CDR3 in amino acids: CASSDSGLAGGANTGELFF. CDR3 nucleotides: TGCGCCAGCAGTGACTCCGGGCTAGCGGGAGGGGCGAACACCGGGGAGCTGTTTTTT.

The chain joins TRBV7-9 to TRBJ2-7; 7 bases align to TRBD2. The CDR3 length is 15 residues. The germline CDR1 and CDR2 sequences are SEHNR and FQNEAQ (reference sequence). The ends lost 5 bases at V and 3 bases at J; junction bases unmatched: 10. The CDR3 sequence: CASSPQRDDHYEQYF. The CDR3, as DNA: TGTGCCAGCAGCCCTCAGCGGGACGACCACTACGAGCAGTACTTC. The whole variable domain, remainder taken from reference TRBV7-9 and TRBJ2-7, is DTGVSQNPRHKITKRGQNVTFRCDPISEHNRLYWYRQTLGQGPEFLTYFQNEAQLEKSRLLSDRFSAERPKGSFSTLEIQRTEQGDSAMYLCASSPQRDDHYEQYFGPGTRLTVT.

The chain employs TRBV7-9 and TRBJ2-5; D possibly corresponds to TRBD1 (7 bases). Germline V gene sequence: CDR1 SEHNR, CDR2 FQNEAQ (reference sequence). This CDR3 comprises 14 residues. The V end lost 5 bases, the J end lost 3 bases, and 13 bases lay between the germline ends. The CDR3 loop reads CASSRIRGEETQYF. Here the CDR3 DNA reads TGTGCCAGCAGCCGAATCAGGGGGGAAGAGACCCAGTACTTC. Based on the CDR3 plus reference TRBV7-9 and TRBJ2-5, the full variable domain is DTGVSQNPRHKITKRGQNVTFRCDPISEHNRLYWYRQTLGQGPEFLTYFQNEAQLEKSRLLSDRFSAERPKGSFSTLEIQRTEQGDSAMYLCASSRIRGEETQYFGPGTRLLVL.

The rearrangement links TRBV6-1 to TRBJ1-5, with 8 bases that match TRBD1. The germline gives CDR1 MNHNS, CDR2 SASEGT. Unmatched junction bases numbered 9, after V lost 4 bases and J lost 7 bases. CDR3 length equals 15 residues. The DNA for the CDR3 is TGTGCCAGCAGTGTTGGGGCAGGGGGCTGGCAGCCCCAGCATTTT. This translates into CASSVGAGGWQPQHF.

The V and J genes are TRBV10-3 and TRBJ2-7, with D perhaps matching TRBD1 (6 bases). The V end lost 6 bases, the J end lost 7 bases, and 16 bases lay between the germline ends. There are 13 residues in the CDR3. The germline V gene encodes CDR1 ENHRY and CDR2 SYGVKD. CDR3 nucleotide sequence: TGTGCCATCAGGCCGGGACACCCCGGAGAGCAGTACTTC. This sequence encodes CAIRPGHPGEQYF.